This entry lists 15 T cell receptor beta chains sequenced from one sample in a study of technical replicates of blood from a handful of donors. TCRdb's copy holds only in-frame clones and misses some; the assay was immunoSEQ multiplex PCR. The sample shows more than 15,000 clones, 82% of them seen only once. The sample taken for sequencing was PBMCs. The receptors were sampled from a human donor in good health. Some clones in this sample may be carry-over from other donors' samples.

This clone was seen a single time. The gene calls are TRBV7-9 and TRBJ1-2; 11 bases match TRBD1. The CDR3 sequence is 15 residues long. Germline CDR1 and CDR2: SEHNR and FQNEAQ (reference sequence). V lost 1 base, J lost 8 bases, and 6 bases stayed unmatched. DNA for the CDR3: TGTGCCAGCAGCTTAGGGACAGGGGGCGAGAGGGGCTACACCTTC. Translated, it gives CASSLGTGGERGYTF.

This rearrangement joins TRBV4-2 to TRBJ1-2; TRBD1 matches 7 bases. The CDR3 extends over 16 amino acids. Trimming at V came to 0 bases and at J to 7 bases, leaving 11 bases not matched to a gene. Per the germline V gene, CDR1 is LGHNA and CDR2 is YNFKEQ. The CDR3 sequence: CASSQDLRQGTFGYTF. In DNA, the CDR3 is TGTGCCAGCAGCCAAGATCTTCGACAGGGAACGTTTGGCTACACCTTC.

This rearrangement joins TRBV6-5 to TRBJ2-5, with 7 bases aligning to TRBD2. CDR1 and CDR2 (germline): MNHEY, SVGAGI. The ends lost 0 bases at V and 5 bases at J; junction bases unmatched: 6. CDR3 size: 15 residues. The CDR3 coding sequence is TGTGCCAGCAGTTACTCGGGGAGGGTAGCGGAGACCCAGTACTTC. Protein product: CASSYSGRVAETQYF.

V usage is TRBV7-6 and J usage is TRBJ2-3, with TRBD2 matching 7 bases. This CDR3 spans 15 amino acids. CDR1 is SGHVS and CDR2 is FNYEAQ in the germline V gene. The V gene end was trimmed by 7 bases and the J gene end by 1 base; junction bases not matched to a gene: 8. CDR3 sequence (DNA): TGTGCCAGCACCCTTGGGGGGGGACGCACAGATACGCAGTATTTT. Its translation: CASTLGGGRTDTQYF. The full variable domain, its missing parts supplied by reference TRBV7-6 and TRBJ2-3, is GAGVSQSPRYKVTKRGQDVALRCDPISGHVSLYWYRQALGQGPEFLTYFNYEAQQDKSGLPNDRFSAERPEGSISTLTIQRTEQRDSAMYRCASTLGGGRTDTQYFGPGTRLTVL.

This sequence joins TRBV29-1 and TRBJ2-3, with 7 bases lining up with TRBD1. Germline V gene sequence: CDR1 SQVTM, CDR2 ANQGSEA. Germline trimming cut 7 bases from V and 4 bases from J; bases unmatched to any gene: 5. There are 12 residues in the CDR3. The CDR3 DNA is TGCAGCGAGATACAGGGGCCAGATACGCAGTATTTT. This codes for CSEIQGPDTQYF.

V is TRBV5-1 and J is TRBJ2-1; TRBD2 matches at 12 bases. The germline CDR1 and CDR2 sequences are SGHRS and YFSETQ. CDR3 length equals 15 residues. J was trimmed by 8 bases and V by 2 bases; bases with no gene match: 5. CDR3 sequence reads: CASSLGLAGMDEQFF. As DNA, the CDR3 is TGCGCCAGCAGCTTAGGACTAGCGGGAATGGATGAGCAGTTCTTC.

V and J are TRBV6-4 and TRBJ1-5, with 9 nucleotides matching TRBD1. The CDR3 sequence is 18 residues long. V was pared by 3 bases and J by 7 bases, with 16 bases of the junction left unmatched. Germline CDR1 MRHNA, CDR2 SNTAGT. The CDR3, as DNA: TGTGCCAGCAGTGAACTCCCGGGACAGGGTGAAAGAGGACAGCCCCAGCATTTT. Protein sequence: CASSELPGQGERGQPQHF.

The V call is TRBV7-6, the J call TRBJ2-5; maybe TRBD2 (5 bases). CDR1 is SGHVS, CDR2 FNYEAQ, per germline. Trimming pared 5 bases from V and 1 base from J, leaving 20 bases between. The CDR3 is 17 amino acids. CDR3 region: CASSRLGGGRLQETQYF. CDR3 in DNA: TGTGCCAGCAGCCGACTTGGAGGTGGGAGACTCCAAGAGACCCAGTACTTC.

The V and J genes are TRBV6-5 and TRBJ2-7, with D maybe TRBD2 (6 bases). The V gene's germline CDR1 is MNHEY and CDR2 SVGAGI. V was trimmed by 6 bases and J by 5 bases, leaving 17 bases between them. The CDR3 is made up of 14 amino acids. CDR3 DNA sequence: TGTGCCAGCAGGCCGGGAGCCAATGGCGACGAGCAGTACTTC. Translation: CASRPGANGDEQYF.

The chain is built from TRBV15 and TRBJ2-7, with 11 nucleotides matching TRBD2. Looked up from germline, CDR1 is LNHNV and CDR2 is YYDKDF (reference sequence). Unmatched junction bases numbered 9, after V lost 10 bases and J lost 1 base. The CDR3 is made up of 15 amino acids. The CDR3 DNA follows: TGTGCCATCATGACTCGACTAGCGGGATCCTACGAGCAGTACTTC. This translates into CAIMTRLAGSYEQYF.

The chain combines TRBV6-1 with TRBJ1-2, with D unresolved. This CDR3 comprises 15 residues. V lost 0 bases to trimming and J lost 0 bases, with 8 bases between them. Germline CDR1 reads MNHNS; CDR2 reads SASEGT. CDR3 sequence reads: CASSEANGANYGYTF. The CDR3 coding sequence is TGTGCCAGCAGTGAAGCTAACGGAGCTAACTATGGCTACACCTTC.

The CDR3 loop is CASSFYRGNTEAFF. CDR3 nucleotides: TGTGCCAGCAGTTTCTACAGGGGGAACACTGAAGCTTTCTTT. V and J are TRBV28 and TRBJ1-1, with 7 bases fitting TRBD1. Germline CDR1 is MDHEN and CDR2 is SYDVKM. The CDR3 runs to 14 residues. With 3 bases clipped from V and 1 base from J, the junction kept 2 bases outside the gene matches.

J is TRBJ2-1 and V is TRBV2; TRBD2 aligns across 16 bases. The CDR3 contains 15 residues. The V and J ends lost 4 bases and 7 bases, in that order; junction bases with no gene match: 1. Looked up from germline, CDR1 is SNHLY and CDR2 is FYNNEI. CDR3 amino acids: CASSGGLAGGNEQFF. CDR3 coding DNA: TGTGCCAGCAGTGGGGGACTAGCGGGAGGGAATGAGCAGTTCTTC.

CDR3: CASTLRGDGQGNTIYF. CDR3 nucleotides: TGTGCCAGCACCCTGCGGGGAGACGGCCAAGGAAACACCATATATTTT. This chain links TRBV5-5 with TRBJ1-3; D is uncertain. From germline, CDR1 is SGHKS and CDR2 YYEKEE (reference sequence). The CDR3 contains 16 residues. V was shortened by 6 bases and J by 4 bases, with 20 bases between the two germline ends.

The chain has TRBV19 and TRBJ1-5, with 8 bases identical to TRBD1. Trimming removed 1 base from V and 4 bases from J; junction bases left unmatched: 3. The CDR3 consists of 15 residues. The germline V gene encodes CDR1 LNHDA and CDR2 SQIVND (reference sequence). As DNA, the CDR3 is TGTGCCAGTAGTATAGCCCGACAGGGGAATCAGCCCCAGCATTTT. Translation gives CASSIARQGNQPQHF.